What follows is one TCR beta chain and its context. The data stem from a study of cytomegalovirus exposure and HLA in healthy donors. The PCR employed 60 Vbeta primers together with 13 Jbeta primers. Profiling relied on immunoSEQ multiplex PCR, and the TCRdb table lists in-frame clones only, not all of them. The repertoire consists of approximately 160,000 clones, with roughly 80% occurring once and the leading ten covering 0.35% to 0.45%. This TCR came from a boy younger than 10 in good health and CMV-seronegative. What was sequenced was PBMCs.

CDR3 nucleotides: TGTGCCAGCAGTTTAGGGGCCCGTAACTATGGCTACACCTTC. It yields the protein CASSLGARNYGYTF. The V gene is TRBV27, the J gene TRBJ1-2; perhaps TRBD1 as D (5 bases). Germline V gene data show CDR1 as MNHEY and CDR2 as SMNVEV (reference sequence). The CDR3 covers 14 residues. Trimming shortened V by 2 bases and J by 1 base, and 8 bases separated the two germline ends.